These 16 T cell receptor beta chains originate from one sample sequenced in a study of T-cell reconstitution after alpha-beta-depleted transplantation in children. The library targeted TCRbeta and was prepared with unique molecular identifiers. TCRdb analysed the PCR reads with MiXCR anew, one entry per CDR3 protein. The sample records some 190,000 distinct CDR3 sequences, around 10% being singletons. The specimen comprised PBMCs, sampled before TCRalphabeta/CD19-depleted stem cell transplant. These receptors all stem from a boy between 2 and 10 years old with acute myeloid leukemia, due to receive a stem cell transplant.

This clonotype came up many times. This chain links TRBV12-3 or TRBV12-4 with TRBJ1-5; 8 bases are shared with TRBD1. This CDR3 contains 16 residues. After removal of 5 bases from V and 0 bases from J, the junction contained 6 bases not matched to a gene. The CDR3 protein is CASSPTGVVSNQPQHF. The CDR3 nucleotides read TGTGCCAGCAGTCCGACAGGGGTGGTTAGCAATCAGCCCCAGCATTTT.

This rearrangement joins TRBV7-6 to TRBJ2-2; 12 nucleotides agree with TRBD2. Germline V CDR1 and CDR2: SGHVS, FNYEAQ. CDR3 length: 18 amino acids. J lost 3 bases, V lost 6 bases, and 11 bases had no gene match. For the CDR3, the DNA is TGTGCCAGCAGACGCGGGACTAGCGGGCCCCGGGACACCGGGGAGCTGTTTTTT. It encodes CASRRGTSGPRDTGELFF.

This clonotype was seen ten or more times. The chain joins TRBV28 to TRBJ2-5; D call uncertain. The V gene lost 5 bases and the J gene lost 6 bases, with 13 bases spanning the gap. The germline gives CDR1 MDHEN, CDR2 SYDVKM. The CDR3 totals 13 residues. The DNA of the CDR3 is TGTGCCAGCAGTGTTCTTGGGTGGCAGACCCAGTACTTC. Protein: CASSVLGWQTQYF.

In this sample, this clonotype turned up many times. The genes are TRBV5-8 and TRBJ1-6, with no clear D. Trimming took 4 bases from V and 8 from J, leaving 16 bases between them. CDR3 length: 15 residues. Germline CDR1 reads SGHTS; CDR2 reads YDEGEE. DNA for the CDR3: TGTGCCAGCAGCAACGGGCTCTCTTGGGATTCACCCCTCCACTTT. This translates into CASSNGLSWDSPLHF.

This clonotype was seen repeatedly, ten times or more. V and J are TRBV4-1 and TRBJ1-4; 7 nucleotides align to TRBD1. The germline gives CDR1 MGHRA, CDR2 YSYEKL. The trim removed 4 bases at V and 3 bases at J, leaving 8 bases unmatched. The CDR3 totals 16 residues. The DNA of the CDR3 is TGCGCCAGCAGCCCCTGGGCGGACAGGCCTAATGAAAAACTGTTTTTT. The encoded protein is CASSPWADRPNEKLFF.

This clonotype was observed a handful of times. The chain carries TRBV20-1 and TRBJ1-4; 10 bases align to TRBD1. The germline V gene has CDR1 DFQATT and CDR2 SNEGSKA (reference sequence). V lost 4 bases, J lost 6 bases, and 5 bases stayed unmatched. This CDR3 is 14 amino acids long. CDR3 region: CSATPGQGHEKLFF. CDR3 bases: TGCAGTGCTACTCCGGGACAGGGGCATGAAAAACTGTTTTTT.

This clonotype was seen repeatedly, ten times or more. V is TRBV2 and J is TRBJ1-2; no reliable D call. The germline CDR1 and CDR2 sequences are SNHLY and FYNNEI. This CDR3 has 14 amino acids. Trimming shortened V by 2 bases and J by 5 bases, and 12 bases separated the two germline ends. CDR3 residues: CASSESGSRYGYTF. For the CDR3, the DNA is TGTGCCAGCAGTGAATCGGGATCCAGATATGGCTACACCTTC.

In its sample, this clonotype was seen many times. The CDR3 here is CSARRLSSGPKKNIQYF. CDR3 DNA sequence: TGCAGTGCTAGAAGATTGTCTAGCGGGCCCAAAAAAAACATTCAGTACTTC. The chain links TRBV20-1 to TRBJ2-4, with 8 bases lining up with TRBD2. The junction had 13 bases not matched to a gene; V was cut back by 2 bases and J by 4 bases. Per germline, CDR1 DFQATT and CDR2 SNEGSKA (reference sequence). This CDR3 is built from 17 residues.

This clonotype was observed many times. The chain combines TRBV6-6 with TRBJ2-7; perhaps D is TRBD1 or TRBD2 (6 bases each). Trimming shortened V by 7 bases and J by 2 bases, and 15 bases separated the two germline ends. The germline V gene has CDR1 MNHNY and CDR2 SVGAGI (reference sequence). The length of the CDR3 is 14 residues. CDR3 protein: CASTGGGFAYEQYV. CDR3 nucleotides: TGTGCCAGCACCGGAGGGGGGTTTGCCTACGAGCAGTACGTC.

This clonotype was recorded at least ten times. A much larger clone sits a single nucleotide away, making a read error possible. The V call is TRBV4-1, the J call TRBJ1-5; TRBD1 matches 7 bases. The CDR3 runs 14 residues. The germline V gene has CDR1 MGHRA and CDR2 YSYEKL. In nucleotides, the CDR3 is TGCGCCAGCATCCAAAGGGACAGCGGGCAGCCCCAGCATTTT. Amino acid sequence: CASIQRDSGQPQHF.

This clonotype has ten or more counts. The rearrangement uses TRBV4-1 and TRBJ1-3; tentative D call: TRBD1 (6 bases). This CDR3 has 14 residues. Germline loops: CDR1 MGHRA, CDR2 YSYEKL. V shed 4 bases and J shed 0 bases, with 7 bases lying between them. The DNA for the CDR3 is TGCGCCAGCAGCCCCAGGGGCTCTGGAAACACCATATATTTT. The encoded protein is CASSPRGSGNTIYF.

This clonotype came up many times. The CDR3 bases are TGTGCCAGCAGCTCGGGGCCTAACTATGGCTACACCTTC. It codes for CASSSGPNYGYTF. V gene TRBV7-9 combines with J gene TRBJ1-2; a weak D match, TRBD1 (5 bases). The ends were cut back, 4 bases at V and 0 bases at J, with 6 bases in the middle. Germline values: CDR1 SEHNR, CDR2 FQNEAQ (reference sequence). This CDR3 contains 13 residues.

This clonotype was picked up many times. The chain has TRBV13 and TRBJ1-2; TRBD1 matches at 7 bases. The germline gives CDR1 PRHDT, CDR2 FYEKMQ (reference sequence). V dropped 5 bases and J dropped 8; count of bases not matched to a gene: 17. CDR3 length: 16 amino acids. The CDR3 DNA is TGTGCCAGCAGCCCCCCTAGGGGGCGATTCCTTGCCGGCTACACCTTC. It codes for CASSPPRGRFLAGYTF.

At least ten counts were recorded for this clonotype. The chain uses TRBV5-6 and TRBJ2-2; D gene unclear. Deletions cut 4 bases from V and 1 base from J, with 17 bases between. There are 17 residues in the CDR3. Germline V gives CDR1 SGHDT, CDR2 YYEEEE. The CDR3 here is CASSPRGKGWNTGELFF. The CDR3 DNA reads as TGTGCCAGCAGCCCCCGTGGAAAAGGGTGGAACACCGGGGAGCTGTTTTTT.

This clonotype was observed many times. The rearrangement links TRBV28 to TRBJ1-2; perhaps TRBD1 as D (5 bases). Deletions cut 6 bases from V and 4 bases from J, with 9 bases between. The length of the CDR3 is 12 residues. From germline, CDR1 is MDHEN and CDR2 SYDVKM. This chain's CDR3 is CASSSQGYGYTF. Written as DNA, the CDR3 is TGTGCCAGCAGCTCCCAGGGCTATGGCTACACCTTC.

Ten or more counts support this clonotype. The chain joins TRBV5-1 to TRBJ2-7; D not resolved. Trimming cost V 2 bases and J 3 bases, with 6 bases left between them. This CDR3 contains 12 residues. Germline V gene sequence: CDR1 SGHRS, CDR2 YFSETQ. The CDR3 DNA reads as TGCGCCAGCAGCTTATCTGACTACGAGCAGTACTTC. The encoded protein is CASSLSDYEQYF.